The TCR beta chain described here comes from a study of PD-L1 blockade in urothelial cancer (dated by TCRdb to about 2017). Study-wide context: Every patient began therapy in about 2014 and was given atezolizumab 1,200 mg intravenously every 3 weeks. About 85% of the roughly 29 patients were identified as males with urothelial cancer of bladder origin, and a prior smoking history was reported by 18 of 29 patients. Pretreatment blood TCR-seq was available for about 27 patients, at least one posttreatment blood collection was obtained for some 25 patients, and tumor TCR-seq was available for some 25 patients. Durable clinical benefit was defined as progression-free survival longer than 6 months, and TCR features were also tested against progression-free and overall survival. Pretreatment tumor samples and matched peripheral blood, collected serially before and after atezolizumab treatment, underwent TCR sequencing. Blood samples yielded a median of around 130,000 T cells and roughly 80,000 unique TCRs, with median clonality 0.080. In the same patients, pretreatment tumors underwent whole exome sequencing and RNA sequencing in addition to TCR sequencing. Durable clinical benefit was achieved by nine patients and was not achieved by 20 patients. The study was an exploratory multi-omic analysis of somatic, immune and clinical correlates of response to PD-L1 blockade with atezolizumab in urothelial cancer. Blood samples were analyzed 3 weeks after the start of treatment (second dose) and 6 weeks after the start of treatment. Patients had an ECOG performance status of 0 or 1 and had received between 0 and 3 prior chemotherapy regimens.

The cohort included roughly 30 patients with locally advanced or metastatic urothelial carcinoma who were treated at Memorial Sloan Kettering on a trial protocol. Peripheral blood mononuclear cells were collected pretreatment and during treatment, with between 1 and 8 total time points obtained per patient. The Qiagen DNeasy Blood extraction kit was used to purify genomic DNA from total PBMCs and from tumor samples. Collected pretreatment and during treatment, PBMCs were isolated and stored as previously described. What the work shows at the level of the full study, not this receptor alone: At 3 weeks after the start of treatment, tumor-associated TCR clones in peripheral blood had expanded more in patients with durable benefit (n of about 20, p = 0.022). Improved progression-free and overall survival was found to be associated with pretreatment peripheral blood TCR clonality below the median. Because the sample size was small (n ≈ 27) and many exploratory analyses were performed, the results are intended to be hypothesis-generating.

To note about this clone: Its antigen target is currently unknown. Per-base qualities were not stored, and no clone one base away is much larger.

The germline V gene encodes CDR1 MNHNS and CDR2 SASEGT. The cysteine opens and the phenylalanine closes a CDR3 of 15 amino acids. Only the CDR3 part of the read is kept: 45 bases, read in frame from the first base. Ends trimmed: V by 5 bases, J by 6 bases; bases unmatched to a gene: 7. Each PCR received spiked-in synthetic TCR analog templates so that absolute template abundance could be estimated from read counts. The immunoSEQ assay used bias-controlled V and J gene primers to amplify TCRbeta CDR3 regions from genomic DNA. Sequencing of rearranged TCRbeta segments was performed at approximately 20X coverage. In the original analysis: Clustering was used to correct sequencing errors, and CDR3s were annotated against IMGT so that V, D and J genes could be assigned. Only productive TCRbeta rearrangements were used in downstream analyses, excluding out-of-frame or stop-codon sequences. Clonality was computed as one minus Shannon entropy normalized by the log of the number of unique productive sequences. Fisher's exact test with Benjamini-Hochberg correction, using a cutoff of adjusted p below 0.01, was how clones that differed between time points or between blood and tumor were identified. TCRdb's version of the immuneACCESS table is confined to in-frame rearrangements and falls short of the full clone set. An unresolved V gene accounts for under half of the shortfall where checked; the remainder is of unknown origin. From that table come the V and J calls and clone size; the DNA was used to work out D and trimming. The sample data list 30,000 to 40,000 clones, and approximately 82% of these were observed just once. About a sixth of the sample goes to the ten largest clones.

The chain is encoded by TRBV6-1 joined to TRBJ1-4; 9 central nucleotides agree with TRBD1. Specimen: PBMCs, collected around atezolizumab (anti-PD-L1) treatment. The receptor comes from a man between 60 and 75 years old with urothelial cancer. The CDR3 has the sequence CASSKWTGEDEKLFF. The sequenced DNA: TGTGCCAGCAGTAAATGGACAGGGGAGGATGAAAAACTGTTTTTT.